This TCR beta chain derives from a study of blood T cell repertoires in COVID-19. The overall study: The United States, Italy and Spain were the sources of the acute and convalescent COVID-19 samples. PBMCs, B-cell-depleted T cells, or T cells were the source of the cDNA or gDNA that made up the material.

Original handling: Researchers report that nucleated cell counts were estimated from reference gene primer amplification. Libraries were prepared by immunoSEQ multiplex PCR; TCRdb keeps only in-frame clonotypes and omits some of them. V and J calls and clone size are copied from that table; D and trimming were computed from the DNA. The data hold 44,000 or so clones, with approximately 86% observed a single time. The CDR3 runs to 14 residues. With 0 bases removed from V and 2 bases from J, the gap between germline ends came to 8 bases. Germline V gene lookup returns CDR1 SGHAT and CDR2 FQNNGV. Specimen: peripheral blood. This chain connects TRBV11-2 to TRBJ2-7; D is unclear. This clonotype was obtained from a man aged 80 or over in a cohort sampled during active COVID-19. The CDR3 is CASSLERGTYEQYF. The CDR3 DNA follows: TGTGCCAGCAGCTTAGAGCGCGGCACCTACGAGCAGTACTTC.